One T cell receptor beta chain is described in this entry. The antigen is unknown. This record comes from a study of cytotoxic CD8 clonotypes in ibrutinib-treated CLL. Study at large: Ten to eleven relapsed/refractory, roughly 15 treatment-naive; 17 IGHV unmutated.

Produced via immunoSEQ multiplex PCR; TCRdb's table is partial and in-frame only. Here the sample spans about 270,000 clones, 76% being singletons. V lost 7 bases and J lost 4, with 23 bases in between. This CDR3 has 17 amino acids. From germline, CDR1 is SGHTA and CDR2 FQGNSA. Broader study findings: Baseline values of clonality outstripped age-matched healthy donors and followed circulating CD8+ T-cell counts. Public clonotypes were rare and shrank or held steady on treatment. Upon ibrutinib response clonality rose, and upon progression it fell back toward baseline.

This specimen was PBMCs, taken at disease progression, from a patient treated with ibrutinib. The rearrangement uses TRBV7-2 and TRBJ1-3; no clear D. The clonotype originates from a human donor with chronic lymphocytic leukemia. CDR3 amino acids: CASKTAEAGLAGNTIYF. In DNA form, the CDR3 reads TGTGCCAGCAAAACCGCGGAGGCAGGCCTGGCCGGAAACACCATATATTTT.